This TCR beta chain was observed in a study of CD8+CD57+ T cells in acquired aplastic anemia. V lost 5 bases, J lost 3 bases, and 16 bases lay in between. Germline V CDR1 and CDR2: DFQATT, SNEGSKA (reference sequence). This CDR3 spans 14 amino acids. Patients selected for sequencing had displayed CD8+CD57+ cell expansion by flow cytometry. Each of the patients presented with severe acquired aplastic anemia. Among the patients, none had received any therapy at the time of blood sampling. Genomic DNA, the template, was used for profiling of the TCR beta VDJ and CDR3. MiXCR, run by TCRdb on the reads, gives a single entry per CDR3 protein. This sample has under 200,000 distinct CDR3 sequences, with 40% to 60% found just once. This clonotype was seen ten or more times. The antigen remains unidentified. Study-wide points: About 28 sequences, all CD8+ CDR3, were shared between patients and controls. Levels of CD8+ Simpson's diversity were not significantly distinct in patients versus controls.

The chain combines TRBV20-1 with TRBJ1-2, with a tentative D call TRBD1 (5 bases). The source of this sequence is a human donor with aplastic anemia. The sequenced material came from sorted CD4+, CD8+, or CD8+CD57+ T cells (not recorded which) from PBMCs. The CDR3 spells CSAPLLGLDYGYTF. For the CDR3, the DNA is TGCAGTGCTCCTCTTTTGGGGCTGGACTATGGCTACACCTTC.